The source of this T cell receptor beta chain is a study of blood T cell repertoires in COVID-19. CDR3 length equals 16 residues. CDR1 and CDR2 from the germline V gene are LGHNA and YNFKEQ. J was trimmed by 4 bases and V by 0 bases; bases with no gene match: 6. Followed over time, Seattle patients had been enrolled while infection was active. Original methodology: Amplification from reference gene primers served as the basis for estimated nucleated cell counts. Measured with immunoSEQ multiplex PCR; TCRdb has only the in-frame clones, and not every one. V and J calls and clone size are as listed in that table; D and trimming were resolved from the DNA. This sample carries over 70,000 clones, approximately 80% of them seen once, and the ten largest clones take roughly 6%.

V usage is TRBV4-2 and J usage is TRBJ2-7, with TRBD2 matching over 10 bases. This receptor was obtained from a man aged 65 to 79 with COVID-19, enrolled during active disease. Material for sequencing was peripheral blood. CDR3 protein: CASSQDLSGGRYEQYF. CDR3 coding DNA: TGTGCCAGCAGCCAAGATCTTAGCGGGGGGAGGTACGAGCAGTACTTC.